These 7 T cell receptor beta chains originate from one sample sequenced in a study of post-analysis software for immune sequencing data. Whole-study results and caveats: Relative to controls, patients had 4 or 5 TRBV segments at higher frequency, with TRBV5-6, TRBV5-1 and TRBV20-1 among these.

These receptors' targets are unknown. Unique molecular identifiers were built into the TCR beta cDNA libraries. TCRdb redid the calling of the PCR reads with MiXCR, one entry per CDR3 protein. The repertoire holds approximately 360,000 distinct CDR3 sequences, roughly 38% seen once, with 13% in the top ten. Specimen: blood. The receptors shown here come from a girl aged 5 to 17 with multiple sclerosis.

The CDR3 protein is CASSFLLNTEAFF. The DNA for the CDR3 is TGTGCCAGCAGCTTCCTGTTGAACACTGAAGCTTTCTTT. The gene calls are TRBV7-2 and TRBJ1-1, with D unresolved. The CDR3 spans 13 residues. Deletions cut 3 bases from V and 0 bases from J, with 5 bases between. The germline CDR1 and CDR2 sequences are SGHTA and FQGNSA.

This clonotype was seen a few times. The V and J genes are TRBV4-3 and TRBJ2-7; 9 bases are a match to TRBD1. CDR1 and CDR2 from the germline V gene are LGHNA and YSLEER. The CDR3 is 15 residues long. V lost 0 bases to trimming and J lost 3 bases; unmatched junction nucleotides: 3. CDR3 bases: TGCGCCAGCAGCCAAGACGGGACAGGGAACTACGAGCAGTACTTC. Translating gives CASSQDGTGNYEQYF.

Only a few counts were recorded for this clonotype. The chain employs TRBV29-1 and TRBJ2-1; TRBD2 matches 8 bases. CDR3 length equals 14 residues. V lost 7 bases to trimming and J lost 2 bases; unmatched junction nucleotides: 7. Germline V gene data show CDR1 as SQVTM and CDR2 as ANQGSEA. The CDR3 region has the DNA TGCAGCGGGAAGGGGACTAGAGCCTACAATGAGCAGTTCTTC. Translation gives CSGKGTRAYNEQFF.

V gene TRBV7-2 combines with J gene TRBJ2-3, with 12 bases identical to TRBD2. Losses at the gene ends were 1 base for V and 6 bases for J; bases not matched to a gene: 8. Germline V lookup: CDR1 SGHTA, CDR2 FQGNSA. There are 17 residues in the CDR3. DNA of the CDR3: TGTGCCAGCAGCTTAGTTCTGGCTAGCGGGGGGGCCGATACGCAGTATTTT. It encodes CASSLVLASGGADTQYF.

The gene calls are TRBV12-3 or TRBV12-4 and TRBJ1-2; 10 nucleotides line up with TRBD1. This CDR3 spans 17 amino acids. V gave up 4 bases and J gave up 0 bases; unmatched junction bases: 8. DNA for the CDR3: TGTGCCAGCAGTTCCGGTCTGGGACAGGGGCCTAACTATGGCTACACCTTC. Translation gives CASSSGLGQGPNYGYTF.

The chain couples TRBV6-5 to TRBJ1-1; D ambiguous. The germline CDR1 and CDR2 sequences are MNHEY and SVGAGI. The germline V and J ends were trimmed by 6 bases and 6 bases, with 17 bases remaining between them. This CDR3 has 14 amino acids. The CDR3 loop reads CASRNLDRDPEAFF. CDR3 DNA: TGTGCCAGCAGGAACCTCGACCGCGACCCTGAAGCTTTCTTT.

The sample holds one count of this clonotype. The V gene is TRBV6-6, the J gene TRBJ2-7; D is perhaps TRBD2 (6 bases). V gave up 5 bases and J gave up 4 bases, with 18 bases separating them. The CDR3 loop spans 15 amino acids. CDR1 and CDR2 from the germline V gene are MNHNY and SVGAGI (reference sequence). This CDR3 reads CASSAQGDSTYEQYF. The CDR3 DNA reads as TGTGCCAGCAGTGCGCAAGGGGACTCAACTTACGAGCAGTACTTC.